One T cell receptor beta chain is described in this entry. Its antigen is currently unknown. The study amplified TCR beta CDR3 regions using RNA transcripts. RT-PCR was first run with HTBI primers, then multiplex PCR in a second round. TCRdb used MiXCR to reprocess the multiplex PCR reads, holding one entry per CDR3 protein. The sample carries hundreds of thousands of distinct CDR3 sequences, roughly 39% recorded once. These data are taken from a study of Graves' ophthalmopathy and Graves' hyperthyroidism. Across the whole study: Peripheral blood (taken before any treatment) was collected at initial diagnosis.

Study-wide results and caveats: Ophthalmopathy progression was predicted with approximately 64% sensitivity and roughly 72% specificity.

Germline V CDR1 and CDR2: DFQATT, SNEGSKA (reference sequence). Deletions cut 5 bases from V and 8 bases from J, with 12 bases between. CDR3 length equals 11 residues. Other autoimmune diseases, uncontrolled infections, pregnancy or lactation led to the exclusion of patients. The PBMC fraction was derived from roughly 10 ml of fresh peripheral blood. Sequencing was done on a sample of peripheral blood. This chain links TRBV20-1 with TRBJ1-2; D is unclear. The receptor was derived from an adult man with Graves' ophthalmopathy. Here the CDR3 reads CSAAVFTGYTF. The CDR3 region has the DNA TGCAGTGCTGCGGTCTTCACGGGCTACACCTTC.